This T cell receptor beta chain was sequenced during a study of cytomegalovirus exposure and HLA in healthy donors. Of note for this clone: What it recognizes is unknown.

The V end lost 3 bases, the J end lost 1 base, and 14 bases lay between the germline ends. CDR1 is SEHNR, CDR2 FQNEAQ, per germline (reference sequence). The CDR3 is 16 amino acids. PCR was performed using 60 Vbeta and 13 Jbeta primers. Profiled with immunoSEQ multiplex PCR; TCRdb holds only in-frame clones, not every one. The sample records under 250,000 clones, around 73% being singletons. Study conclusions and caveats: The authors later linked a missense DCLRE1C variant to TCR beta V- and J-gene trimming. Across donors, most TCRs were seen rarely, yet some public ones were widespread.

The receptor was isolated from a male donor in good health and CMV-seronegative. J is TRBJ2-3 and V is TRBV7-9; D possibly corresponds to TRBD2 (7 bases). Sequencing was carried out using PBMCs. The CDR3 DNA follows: TGTGCCAGCAGCTTCGCGGGGGCCCGAGGCACAGATACGCAGTATTTT. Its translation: CASSFAGARGTDTQYF.